This TCR beta chain came from a study of regulatory T cells in long-lasting Graves disease. This clonotype occurred many times. According to the study, TCR beta libraries were built with iRepertoire HTBI primers and CDR3-region Arm-PCR. One entry per CDR3 protein results from TCRdb running MiXCR on the multiplex PCR reads. The sample consists of 500,000 to 700,000 distinct CDR3 sequences, approximately 15% of them appearing once. Time point of the sample: newly diagnosed GD, antithyroid drugs for less than 3 months. PBMC-extracted RNA yielded the TCR library. The same data also went into a second study, on T cells in Graves' hyperthyroidism and ophthalmopathy. That paper notes: Calling Graves' hyperthyroidism stable meant ophthalmopathy did not progress within 18 months.

The source was peripheral blood mononuclear cells (PBMCs), collected at new diagnosis, from a patient treated with antithyroid drugs. The TCR originated in a woman aged 25 to 39 with Graves disease.

The CDR3 loop is CASSSGTSSYEQYF. The CDR3 DNA reads TGCGCCAGCAGCTCCGGGACGAGCTCCTACGAGCAGTACTTC. The V call is TRBV5-1, the J call TRBJ2-7; D may match TRBD1 or TRBD2 (5 bases each). The CDR3 extends over 14 amino acids. In germline, CDR1 is SGHRS, CDR2 YFSETQ. V lost 3 bases to trimming and J lost 0 bases, with 10 bases between them. The variable domain in full, completed from reference TRBV5-1 and TRBJ2-7, reads KAGVTQTPRYLIKTRGQQVTLSCSPISGHRSVSWYQQTPGQGLQFLFEYFSETQRNKGNFPGRFSGRQFSNSRSEMNVSTLELGDSALYLCASSSGTSSYEQYFGPGTRLTVT.